The 30 T cell receptor beta chains below were found in one sample sequenced in a study of T cell repertoires in cytomegalovirus infection. For these receptors, no antigen is known. In TCRdb, the reads were re-called with MiXCR into one record per CDR3 protein. The sample gives approximately 990,000 distinct CDR3 sequences, approximately 31% of which show up once; over 11% is in the top ten. The sample in question was cultured CD8+ T cells from PBMCs, obtained from culture after CMV antigen stimulation. Receptors were obtained from a human donor in good health (CMV status not recorded). Some clones in this sample may be carry-over from other donors' samples.

The sample holds a few counts of this clonotype. The chain joins TRBV25-1 to TRBJ1-6; TRBD1 is a possible D gene (5 bases). The CDR3 consists of 16 residues. CDR1 is MGHDK, CDR2 SYGVNS, per germline. V gave up 1 base and J gave up 9 bases, with 16 bases separating them. Here the CDR3 DNA reads TGTGCCAGCAGTGAATCTACTGGGGGGTTGGGTTCACCCCTCCACTTT. This sequence encodes CASSESTGGLGSPLHF.

This clonotype was seen more than once but under ten times. The rearrangement links TRBV20-1 to TRBJ1-5; 8 bases align to TRBD1. Losses at the gene ends were 0 bases for V and 2 bases for J; bases not matched to a gene: 6. The germline gives CDR1 DFQATT, CDR2 SNEGSKA (reference sequence). The CDR3 is made up of 16 amino acids. The CDR3 loop reads CSARDPGGEGNQPQHF. As DNA, the CDR3 is TGCAGTGCTAGAGATCCAGGGGGCGAGGGCAATCAGCCCCAGCATTTT.

This clonotype was detected many times. The rearrangement uses TRBV7-8 and TRBJ1-2; D is possibly TRBD1 (6 bases). This CDR3 has 15 amino acids. The ends were cut back, 5 bases at V and 4 bases at J, with 17 bases in the middle. Per germline, CDR1 SGHVS and CDR2 FQNEAQ. CDR3 nucleotides: TGTGCCAGCAGCCTCACAGGGACGGGCGGCTATGGCTACACCTTC. It specifies CASSLTGTGGYGYTF.

The V and J genes are TRBV4-1 and TRBJ1-1; the match to TRBD1 covers 7 bases. The CDR3 spans 16 residues. After removal of 4 bases from V and 1 base from J, the junction contained 9 bases not matched to a gene. Germline V gene lookup returns CDR1 MGHRA and CDR2 YSYEKL. The CDR3 DNA follows: TGCGCCAGCAGCCCCAGACAGGGAGGCGGGAACACTGAAGCTTTCTTT. This translates into CASSPRQGGGNTEAFF.

This clonotype occurred a few times. The rearrangement links TRBV2 to TRBJ2-1; D possibly corresponds to TRBD1 (5 bases). The V end was cut by 8 bases, the J end by 5 bases, with 13 bases between. The CDR3 runs 13 residues. CDR1 SNHLY and CDR2 FYNNEI come from the germline V gene. The CDR3 protein is CASPLKTDNEQFF. The CDR3 DNA reads TGTGCCAGCCCCCTAAAGACAGACAATGAGCAGTTCTTC.

The genes are TRBV28 and TRBJ1-3; D remains unclear. In germline, CDR1 is MDHEN, CDR2 SYDVKM. This CDR3 is built from 15 residues. V was cut by 7 bases and J by 0 bases, with 13 bases left in between. CDR3 DNA sequence: TGTGCCAGCAACCAACCCGGGTTCTCTGGAAACACCATATATTTT. Amino acid sequence: CASNQPGFSGNTIYF.

The chain uses TRBV28 and TRBJ2-4; D is unclear. The CDR3 loop spans 18 amino acids. The V and J ends lost 2 bases and 6 bases respectively, with 23 bases between them. Germline loops: CDR1 MDHEN, CDR2 SYDVKM. CDR3: CASSLSPTNTKKRNIQYF. The CDR3 DNA reads TGTGCCAGCAGTTTAAGCCCCACCAACACGAAAAAGAGAAACATTCAGTACTTC.

The chain couples TRBV27 to TRBJ2-1; TRBD2 matches at 7 bases. Germline values: CDR1 MNHEY, CDR2 SMNVEV (reference sequence). The CDR3 has 15 residues. With 2 bases clipped from V and 3 bases from J, the junction kept 4 bases outside the gene matches. This chain's CDR3 is CASSLGGVYYNEQFF. CDR3 sequence (DNA): TGTGCCAGCAGTTTAGGGGGGGTGTACTACAATGAGCAGTTCTTC.

Points on this clonotype: Since a much larger clone is just one base distant, this may be a read error. Because the CDR3 is missing its conserved closing phenylalanine or tryptophan, this is likely a read error. The DNA is omitted, as the CDR3 cannot be located on it reliably, and the CDR3 follows TCRdb's listing. The chain carries TRBV7-8 and TRBJ2-5; TRBD1 is taken as the D call from the table, unchecked against the DNA. The CDR3 length equals 14 residues, ends included. The germline gives CDR1 SGHVS, CDR2 FQNEAQ. CDR3 sequence: CATSTDGAVRPADS.

This clonotype was observed once. This chain uses TRBV6-5 with TRBJ2-1; maybe TRBD1 (6 bases). V gave up 5 bases and J gave up 8 bases, with 19 bases separating them. Germline CDR1 and CDR2: MNHEY and SVGAGI. The CDR3 is made up of 15 amino acids. CDR3 bases: TGTGCCAGCAGTCACTACATCAGGGGCTTGGATGAGCAGTTCTTC. Translated, it gives CASSHYIRGLDEQFF.

Only a few counts were recorded for this clonotype. This chain links TRBV4-1 with TRBJ2-3; perhaps TRBD2 as D (6 bases). The germline gives CDR1 MGHRA, CDR2 YSYEKL. The CDR3 spans 15 residues. Trimming cost V 1 base and J 0 bases, with 8 bases left between them. CDR3 sequence (DNA): TGCGCCAGCAGCCAAGTTGGGACTAGCACAGATACGCAGTATTTT. Its protein product is CASSQVGTSTDTQYF.

This clonotype turned up a few times. This chain links TRBV19 with TRBJ2-1, with no clear D. The CDR3 length is 14 residues. Trimming took 8 bases from V and 9 from J, leaving 20 bases between them. Germline CDR1 and CDR2: LNHDA and SQIVND (reference sequence). CDR3 sequence reads: CASAGSGVQGEQFF. DNA for the CDR3: TGTGCCAGTGCCGGCTCTGGGGTCCAAGGTGAGCAGTTCTTC. The full variable domain, its missing parts supplied by reference TRBV19 and TRBJ2-1, is DGGITQSPKYLFRKEGQNVTLSCEQNLNHDAMYWYRQDPGQGLRLIYYSQIVNDFQKGDIAEGYSVSREKKESFPLTVTSAQKNPTAFYLCASAGSGVQGEQFFGPGTRLTVL.

The V gene is TRBV10-3, the J gene TRBJ2-1, with 8 positions matching TRBD1. Germline CDR1 is ENHRY and CDR2 is SYGVKD. The CDR3 runs 13 residues. V lost 6 bases, J lost 5 bases, and 3 bases stayed unmatched. The chain's CDR3 is CAIRGGQDNEQFF. The CDR3 region has the DNA TGTGCCATCAGGGGGGGACAGGACAATGAGCAGTTCTTC.

J is TRBJ2-1 and V is TRBV7-9, with 7 bases aligning to TRBD1. Germline CDR1 is SEHNR and CDR2 is FQNEAQ (reference sequence). The CDR3 extends over 15 amino acids. J gave up 3 bases and V 5 bases, and 7 bases lay outside the gene matches. The CDR3, as DNA: TGTGCCAGCAGCATACCGGGACAGAGCTACAATGAGCAGTTCTTC. It is translated as CASSIPGQSYNEQFF.

The chain couples TRBV19 to TRBJ1-1; D remains ambiguous. The CDR3 totals 14 residues. Trimming shortened V by 6 bases and J by 3 bases, and 14 bases separated the two germline ends. Germline CDR1 LNHDA, CDR2 SQIVND (reference sequence). This chain's CDR3 is CASRMGRWDTEAFF. The CDR3 nucleotides read TGTGCCAGTAGGATGGGTCGTTGGGACACTGAAGCTTTCTTT. Looking up the rest from reference TRBV19 and TRBJ1-1 gives the full variable domain: DGGITQSPKYLFRKEGQNVTLSCEQNLNHDAMYWYRQDPGQGLRLIYYSQIVNDFQKGDIAEGYSVSREKKESFPLTVTSAQKNPTAFYLCASRMGRWDTEAFFGQGTRLTVV.

This clonotype occurred a few times. This CDR3 is CASSHPPPGTGPYNSPLHF. CDR3 nucleotides: TGTGCCAGCAGCCACCCCCCCCCCGGGACAGGGCCCTATAATTCACCCCTCCACTTT. The J gene is TRBJ1-6, the V gene TRBV7-8; 9 bases match TRBD1. Germline CDR1 and CDR2: SGHVS and FQNEAQ. Germline trimming cut 5 bases from V and 2 bases from J; bases unmatched to any gene: 13. The length of the CDR3 is 19 residues.

This clonotype has only a few counts. The CDR3 nucleotides are TGCGCCAGCAGCCAAGGAGGGGATACGGGCTACAATGAGCAGTTCTTC. Residues: CASSQGGDTGYNEQFF. The chain joins TRBV4-1 to TRBJ2-1; D is perhaps TRBD1 or TRBD2 (5 bases each). V lost 1 base, J lost 3 bases, and 13 bases lay in between. CDR1 is MGHRA and CDR2 is YSYEKL in the germline V gene. The CDR3 contains 16 residues.

This clonotype occurred once. V gene TRBV19 combines with J gene TRBJ2-5; D is perhaps TRBD1 (6 bases). Trimming removed 7 bases at V and 4 bases at J, with 16 bases between. CDR1 and CDR2 from the germline V gene are LNHDA and SQIVND (reference sequence). The CDR3 totals 14 residues. CDR3 nucleotides: TGTGCCAGTAACCAGGGGCGAGTTATAGAGACCCAGTACTTC. Amino acids: CASNQGRVIETQYF. Full variable domain (missing parts from reference TRBV19 and TRBJ2-5): DGGITQSPKYLFRKEGQNVTLSCEQNLNHDAMYWYRQDPGQGLRLIYYSQIVNDFQKGDIAEGYSVSREKKESFPLTVTSAQKNPTAFYLCASNQGRVIETQYFGPGTRLLVL.

V usage is TRBV2 and J usage is TRBJ2-7; weak D call: TRBD2 (6 bases). Deletions cut 7 bases from V and 4 bases from J, with 14 bases between. Per the germline V gene, CDR1 is SNHLY and CDR2 is FYNNEI. The CDR3 runs 13 residues. The DNA of the CDR3 is TGTGCCAGCACCCCCCCTGGGAGGTACGAGCAGTACGTC. This gives the protein CASTPPGRYEQYV.

The table lists this clonotype with a few counts. The rearrangement uses TRBV7-9 and TRBJ1-1; the D is unclear. Germline values: CDR1 SEHNR, CDR2 FQNEAQ (reference sequence). The CDR3 runs to 12 residues. Trimming cost V 10 bases and J 7 bases, with 16 bases left between them. CDR3 in amino acids: CAIDGNTLEAFF. The CDR3, as DNA: TGTGCCATCGACGGAAACACCCTTGAAGCTTTCTTT. Full variable domain (outside the CDR3, taken from reference TRBV7-9 and TRBJ1-1): DTGVSQNPRHKITKRGQNVTFRCDPISEHNRLYWYRQTLGQGPEFLTYFQNEAQLEKSRLLSDRFSAERPKGSFSTLEIQRTEQGDSAMYLCAIDGNTLEAFFGQGTRLTVV.

This clonotype was recorded a few times. This chain joins TRBV7-6 and TRBJ1-2; D call uncertain. V shed 8 bases and J shed 0 bases, with 4 bases lying between them. CDR1 and CDR2 from the germline V gene are SGHVS and FNYEAQ. The CDR3 covers 11 residues. DNA of the CDR3: TGTGCCAGCCCAGCTAACTATGGCTACACCTTC. Protein product: CASPANYGYTF.

This clonotype was picked up one time. This chain uses TRBV6-6 with TRBJ2-2; 12 nucleotides agree with TRBD1. Trimming cost V 6 bases and J 9 bases; bases outside gene matches: 2. CDR1 and CDR2 from the germline V gene are MNHNY and SVGAGI (reference sequence). CDR3 size: 13 residues. The CDR3 nucleotides read TGTGCCAGCAGGGGACAGGGGGCGTGGGAGCTGTTTTTT. Translating gives CASRGQGAWELFF.

A few counts support this clonotype. This chain joins TRBV15 and TRBJ1-1; tentatively, D is TRBD1 (6 bases). The CDR3 is made up of 15 amino acids. Trimming removed 5 bases from V and 6 bases from J, with 19 bases in between. Germline V gives CDR1 LNHNV, CDR2 YYDKDF (reference sequence). CDR3 sequence (DNA): TGTGCCACCAGCGGACAAACAGGGACGACCTCTGAAGCTTTCTTT. Its protein is CATSGQTGTTSEAFF.

This chain uses TRBV11-3 with TRBJ2-1, with a tentative D call TRBD2 (6 bases). There are 14 residues in the CDR3. Germline V gives CDR1 SGHNT, CDR2 YENEEA. V was clipped by 2 bases and J by 3 bases, with 8 bases between them. The CDR3 bases are TGTGCCAGCAGCTTACGGGAGAGCTACAATGAGCAGTTCTTC. Translating it yields CASSLRESYNEQFF.

This clonotype has ten or more counts. V and J are TRBV7-2 and TRBJ2-2, with D possibly TRBD1 on 6 matching bases. Germline CDR1 reads SGHTA; CDR2 reads FQGNSA. This CDR3 contains 13 residues. V dropped 5 bases and J dropped 6 bases, with 10 bases sitting between them. CDR3 region: CASSAGTPGELFF. For the CDR3, the DNA is TGTGCCAGCAGCGCCGGGACACCCGGGGAGCTGTTTTTT.

The chain joins TRBV29-1 to TRBJ1-2; 10 bases are shared with TRBD1. The CDR3 spans 13 residues. V was clipped by 7 bases and J by 5 bases; unmatched bases: 7. The germline gives CDR1 SQVTM, CDR2 ANQGSEA. The CDR3 loop reads CSDKGGQGYGYTF. As DNA, the CDR3 is TGCAGCGATAAGGGGGGACAGGGGTATGGCTACACCTTC.

V usage is TRBV2 and J usage is TRBJ2-5; perhaps TRBD2 as D (5 bases). V lost 8 bases and J lost 5, with 18 bases in between. From germline, CDR1 is SNHLY and CDR2 FYNNEI. This CDR3 contains 14 residues. CDR3 in amino acids: CASVTREGGETQYF. The CDR3 DNA reads TGTGCCAGCGTGACAAGAGAGGGCGGGGAGACCCAGTACTTC.

This chain links TRBV7-9 with TRBJ1-4, with D unresolved. Germline values: CDR1 SEHNR, CDR2 FQNEAQ (reference sequence). V was pared by 2 bases and J by 8 bases, with 9 bases between. The CDR3 is 13 residues long. The CDR3 region is CASSLKGGEKLFF. CDR3 in DNA: TGTGCCAGCAGCTTAAAGGGAGGCGAAAAACTGTTTTTT.

The chain uses TRBV4-1 and TRBJ2-1; a possible D gene is TRBD1 (6 bases). This CDR3 has 16 residues. Germline lookup yields CDR1 MGHRA and CDR2 YSYEKL. The V and J ends lost 0 bases and 8 bases respectively, with 17 bases between them. The CDR3 bases are TGCGCCAGCAGCCAAGATGCGACAGGCTTCGCATATGAGCAGTTCTTC. Translating gives CASSQDATGFAYEQFF.

The CDR3 DNA reads as TGCAGTGCTAGAGATCGGAAAATGAACACTGAAGCTTTCTTT. Translated: CSARDRKMNTEAFF. This chain links TRBV20-1 with TRBJ1-1; D gene ambiguous. The CDR3 covers 14 residues. Germline CDR1 is DFQATT and CDR2 is SNEGSKA (reference sequence). The V end lost 0 bases, the J end lost 0 bases, and 8 bases lay between the germline ends.